This TCR beta chain was identified in a study of T cell clonotyping in hematopoietic cell transplantation. A note on this clone: What it binds is not known.

This CDR3 is 16 amino acids long. Blood collection times were about day -28 and days 30, 100, 180 posttransplant. Study results and limitations: Pathologically expanded recipient clonotypes increased progressively from day 30 to day 180 as diversity fell. At the given depth, recipient repertoires were over 95% de novo clonotypes.

Method: immunoSEQ multiplex PCR; TCRdb's copy keeps in-frame clones and lacks some. This table has 7,000 to 8,500 clones, more than 70% appearing once. This rearrangement joins TRBV21-1 to TRBJ2-7; the table's TRBD2 call for D was not verified on the DNA. TRBV21-1 represents a pseudogene. This specimen consisted of PBMCs, obtained 100 days after allogeneic stem cell transplant. This receptor was taken from a young adult male patient who had an allogeneic stem cell transplant from a related donor, so the T cells may come from the graft donor. Some clones in this sample may be carry-over from other donors' samples. CDR3 sequence reads: CASSKEGSGPSYEQYV. The CDR3 nucleotides read TGTGCCAGCAGCAAAGAGGGTAGCGGGCCGTCCTACGAGCAGTACGTC.